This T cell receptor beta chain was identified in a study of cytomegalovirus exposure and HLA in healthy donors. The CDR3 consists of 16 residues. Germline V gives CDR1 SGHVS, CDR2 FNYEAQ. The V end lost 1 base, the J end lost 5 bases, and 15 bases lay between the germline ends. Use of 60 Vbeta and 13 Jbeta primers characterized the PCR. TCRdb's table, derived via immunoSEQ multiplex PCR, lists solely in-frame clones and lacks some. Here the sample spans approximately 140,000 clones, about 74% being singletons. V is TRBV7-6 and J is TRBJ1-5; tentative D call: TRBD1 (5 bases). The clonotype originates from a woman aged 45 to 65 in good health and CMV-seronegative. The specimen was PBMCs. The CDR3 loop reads CASSLGPGTGDQPQHF. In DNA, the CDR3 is TGTGCCAGCAGCTTAGGACCGGGCACGGGGGATCAGCCCCAGCATTTT.